This T cell receptor beta chain stems from a study of blood T cell repertoires in COVID-19. Assay: immunoSEQ multiplex PCR; the TCRdb copy retains only in-frame clones and omits some. The sample contains roughly 120,000 clones, roughly 90% of which appear only once. The CDR3 covers 15 residues. Trimming shortened V by 4 bases and J by 6 bases, and 17 bases separated the two germline ends. Germline lookup yields CDR1 SNHLY and CDR2 FYNNEI. The V call is TRBV2, the J call TRBJ2-3; perhaps TRBD2 as D (6 bases). The sequence derives from a man in his sixties with COVID-19, enrolled during active disease. Sequencing was carried out using peripheral blood. CDR3 amino acids: CASSVLGLKVDTQYF. The CDR3 nucleotides read TGTGCCAGCAGTGTCTTGGGACTCAAGGTTGATACGCAGTATTTT. The full variable domain, with the rest looked up from reference TRBV2 and TRBJ2-3, is EPEVTQTPSHQVTQMGQEVILRCVPISNHLYFYWYRQILGQKVEFLVSFYNNEISEKSEIFDDQFSVERPDGSNFTLKIRSTKLEDSAMYFCASSVLGLKVDTQYFGPGTRLTVL.